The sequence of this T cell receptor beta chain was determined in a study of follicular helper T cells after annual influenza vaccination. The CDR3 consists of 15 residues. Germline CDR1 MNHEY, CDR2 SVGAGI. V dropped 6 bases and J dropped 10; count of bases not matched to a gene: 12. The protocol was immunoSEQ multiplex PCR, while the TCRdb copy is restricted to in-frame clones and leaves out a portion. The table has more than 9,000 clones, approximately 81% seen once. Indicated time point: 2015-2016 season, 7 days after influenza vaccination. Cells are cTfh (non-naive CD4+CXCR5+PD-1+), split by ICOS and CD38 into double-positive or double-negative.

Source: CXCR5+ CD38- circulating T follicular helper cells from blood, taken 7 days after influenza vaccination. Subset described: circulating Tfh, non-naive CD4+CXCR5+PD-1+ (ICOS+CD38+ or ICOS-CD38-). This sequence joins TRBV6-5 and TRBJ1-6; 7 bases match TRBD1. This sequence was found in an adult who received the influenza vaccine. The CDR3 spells CASSRLQGRGSPLHF. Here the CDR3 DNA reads TGTGCCAGCAGCCGACTACAGGGGAGAGGGTCACCCCTCCACTTT.